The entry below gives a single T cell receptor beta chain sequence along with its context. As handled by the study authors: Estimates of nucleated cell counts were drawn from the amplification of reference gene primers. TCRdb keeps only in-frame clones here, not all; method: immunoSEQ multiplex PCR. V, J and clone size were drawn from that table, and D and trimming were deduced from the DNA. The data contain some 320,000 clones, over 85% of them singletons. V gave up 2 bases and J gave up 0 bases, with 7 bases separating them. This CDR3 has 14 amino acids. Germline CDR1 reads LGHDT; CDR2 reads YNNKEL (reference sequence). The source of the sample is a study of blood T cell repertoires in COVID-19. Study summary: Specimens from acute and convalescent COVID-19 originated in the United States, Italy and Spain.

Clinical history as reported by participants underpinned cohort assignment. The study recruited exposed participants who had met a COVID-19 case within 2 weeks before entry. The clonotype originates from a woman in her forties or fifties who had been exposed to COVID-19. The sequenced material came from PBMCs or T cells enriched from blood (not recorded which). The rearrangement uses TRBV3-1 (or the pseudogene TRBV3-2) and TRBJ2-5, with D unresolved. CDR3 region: CASSQSLYQETQYF. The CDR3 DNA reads TGTGCCAGCAGCCAATCCCTGTACCAAGAGACCCAGTACTTC.